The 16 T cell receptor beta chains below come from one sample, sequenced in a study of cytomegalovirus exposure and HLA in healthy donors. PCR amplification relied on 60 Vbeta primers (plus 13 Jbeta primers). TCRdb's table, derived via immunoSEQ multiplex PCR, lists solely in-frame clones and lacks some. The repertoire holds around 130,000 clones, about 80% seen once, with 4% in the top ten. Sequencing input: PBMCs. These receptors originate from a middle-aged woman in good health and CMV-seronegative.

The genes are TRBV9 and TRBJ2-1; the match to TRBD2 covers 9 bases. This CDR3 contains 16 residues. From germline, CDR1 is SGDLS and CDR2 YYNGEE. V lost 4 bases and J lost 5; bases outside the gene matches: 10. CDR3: CASSSKAGGVDNEQFF. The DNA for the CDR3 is TGTGCCAGCAGCTCAAAGGCGGGGGGGGTGGACAATGAGCAGTTCTTC.

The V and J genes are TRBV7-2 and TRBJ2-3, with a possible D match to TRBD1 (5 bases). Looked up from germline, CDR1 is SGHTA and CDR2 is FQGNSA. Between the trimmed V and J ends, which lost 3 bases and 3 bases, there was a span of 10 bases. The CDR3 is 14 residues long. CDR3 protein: CASSFFPGTDTQYF. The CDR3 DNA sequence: TGTGCCAGCAGCTTTTTTCCAGGGACAGATACGCAGTATTTT.

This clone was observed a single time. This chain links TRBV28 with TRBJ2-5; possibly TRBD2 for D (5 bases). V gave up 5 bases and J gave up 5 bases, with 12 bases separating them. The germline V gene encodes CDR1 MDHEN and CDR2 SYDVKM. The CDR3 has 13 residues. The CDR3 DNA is TGTGCCAGCAGTCCTGGGCGGGTGGAGACCCAGTACTTC. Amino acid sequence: CASSPGRVETQYF.

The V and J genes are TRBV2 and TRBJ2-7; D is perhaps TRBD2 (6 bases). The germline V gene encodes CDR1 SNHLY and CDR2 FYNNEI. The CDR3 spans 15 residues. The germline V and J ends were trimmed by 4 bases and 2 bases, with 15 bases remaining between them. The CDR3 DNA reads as TGTGCCAGCAGTGTCGGGACTGCCGACCCCTACGAGCAGTACTTC. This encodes CASSVGTADPYEQYF.

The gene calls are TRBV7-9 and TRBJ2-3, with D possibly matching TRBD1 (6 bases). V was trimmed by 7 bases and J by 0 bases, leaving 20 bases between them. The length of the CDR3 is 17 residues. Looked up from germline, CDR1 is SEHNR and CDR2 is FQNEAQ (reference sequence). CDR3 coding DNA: TGTGCCAGCACCAACCCATGGACAGCTTCTAGCACAGATACGCAGTATTTT. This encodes CASTNPWTASSTDTQYF.

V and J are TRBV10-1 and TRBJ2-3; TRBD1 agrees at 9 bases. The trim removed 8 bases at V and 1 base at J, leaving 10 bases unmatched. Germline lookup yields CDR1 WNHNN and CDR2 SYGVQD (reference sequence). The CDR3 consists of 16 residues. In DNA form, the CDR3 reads TGCGCCAGCCTCGGACAGGGGATGGGTCGCACAGATACGCAGTATTTT. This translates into CASLGQGMGRTDTQYF.

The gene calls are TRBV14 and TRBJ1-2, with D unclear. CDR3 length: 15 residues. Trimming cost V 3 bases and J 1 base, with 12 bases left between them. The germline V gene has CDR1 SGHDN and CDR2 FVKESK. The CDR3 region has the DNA TGTGCCAGCAGCCAGGTTACATCCGTTAACTATGGCTACACCTTC. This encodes CASSQVTSVNYGYTF.

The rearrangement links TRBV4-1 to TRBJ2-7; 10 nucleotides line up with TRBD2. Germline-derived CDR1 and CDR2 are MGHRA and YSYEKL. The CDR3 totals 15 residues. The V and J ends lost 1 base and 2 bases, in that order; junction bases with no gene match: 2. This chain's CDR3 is CASSQGTSGTYEQYF. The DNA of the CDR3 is TGCGCCAGCAGCCAAGGGACTAGCGGCACCTACGAGCAGTACTTC.

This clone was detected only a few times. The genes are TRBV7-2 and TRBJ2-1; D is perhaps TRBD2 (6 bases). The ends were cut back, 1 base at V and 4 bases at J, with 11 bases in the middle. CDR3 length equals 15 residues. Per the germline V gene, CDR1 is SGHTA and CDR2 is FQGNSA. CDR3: CASSLEPSVYNEQFF. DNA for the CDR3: TGTGCCAGCAGCTTAGAACCTAGCGTTTACAATGAGCAGTTCTTC. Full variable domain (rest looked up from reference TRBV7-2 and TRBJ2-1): GAGVSQSPSNKVTEKGKDVELRCDPISGHTALYWYRQSLGQGLEFLIYFQGNSAPDKSGLPSDRFSAERTGGSVSTLTIQRTQQEDSAVYLCASSLEPSVYNEQFFGPGTRLTVL.

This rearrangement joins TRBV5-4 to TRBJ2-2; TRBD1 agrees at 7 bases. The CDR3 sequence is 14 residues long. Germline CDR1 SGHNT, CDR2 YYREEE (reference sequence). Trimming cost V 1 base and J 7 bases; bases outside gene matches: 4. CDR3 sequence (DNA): TGTGCCAGCAGCTTGACAGGGGCAAACGGGGAGCTGTTTTTT. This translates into CASSLTGANGELFF.

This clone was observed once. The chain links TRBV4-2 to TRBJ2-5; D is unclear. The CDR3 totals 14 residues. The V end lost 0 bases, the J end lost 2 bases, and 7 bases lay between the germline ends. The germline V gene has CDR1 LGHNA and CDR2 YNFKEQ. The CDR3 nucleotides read TGTGCCAGCAGCCAAGAAACAGCACAAGAGACCCAGTACTTC. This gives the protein CASSQETAQETQYF.

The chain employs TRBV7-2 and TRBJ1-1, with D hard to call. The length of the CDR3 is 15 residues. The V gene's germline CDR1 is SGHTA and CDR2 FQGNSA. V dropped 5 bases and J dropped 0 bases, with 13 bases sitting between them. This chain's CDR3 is CASSLAGSMNTEAFF. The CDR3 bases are TGTGCCAGCAGCCTCGCGGGGTCCATGAACACTGAAGCTTTCTTT.

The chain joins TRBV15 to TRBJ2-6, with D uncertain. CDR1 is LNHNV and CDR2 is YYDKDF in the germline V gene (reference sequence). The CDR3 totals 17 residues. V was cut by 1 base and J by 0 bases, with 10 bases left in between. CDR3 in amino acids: CATSRGEFRSGANVLTF. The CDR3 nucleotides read TGTGCCACCAGCAGAGGCGAGTTCCGCTCTGGGGCCAACGTCCTGACTTTC.

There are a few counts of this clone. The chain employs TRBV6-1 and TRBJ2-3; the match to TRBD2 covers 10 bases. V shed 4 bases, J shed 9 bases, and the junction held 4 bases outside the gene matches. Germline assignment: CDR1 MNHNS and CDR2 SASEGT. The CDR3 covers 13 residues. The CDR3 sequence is CASSASGRATQYF. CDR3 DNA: TGTGCCAGCAGTGCGAGCGGGAGGGCCACGCAGTATTTT.

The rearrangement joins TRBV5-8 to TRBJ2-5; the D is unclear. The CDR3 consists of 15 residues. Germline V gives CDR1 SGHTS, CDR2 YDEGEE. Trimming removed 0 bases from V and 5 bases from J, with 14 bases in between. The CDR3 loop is CASSLGARSSETQYF. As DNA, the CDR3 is TGTGCCAGCAGCTTGGGGGCCAGGTCGAGCGAGACCCAGTACTTC.

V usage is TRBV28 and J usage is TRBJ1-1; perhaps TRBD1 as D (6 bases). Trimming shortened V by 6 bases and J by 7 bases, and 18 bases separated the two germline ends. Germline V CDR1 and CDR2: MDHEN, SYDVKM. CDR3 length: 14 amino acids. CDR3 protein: CASRNLDSYNEAFF. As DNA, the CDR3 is TGTGCCAGCAGAAACTTGGACAGTTATAATGAAGCTTTCTTT.